This T cell receptor (beta chain) appears in the sequencing data of a study of blood T cell repertoires in COVID-19. About the research overall: The study drew acute and convalescent COVID-19 samples from the United States, Italy and Spain. Sample material is recorded as cDNA or gDNA derived from T cells, B-cell-depleted T cells, or PBMCs.

In the study's own analysis: By means of reference gene primer amplification, nucleated cell counts were estimated. Sequencing used immunoSEQ multiplex PCR; TCRdb keeps in-frame clones, though not all of them. Clone size and V and J calls were adopted from that table, with D and trimming inferred from the DNA. The sample includes around 200,000 clones, 75% to 85% of them seen just once. V shed 2 bases and J shed 7 bases, with 12 bases lying between them. The CDR3 sequence is 13 residues long. Germline V lookup: CDR1 GTSNPN, CDR2 SVGIG (reference sequence). Clinical history as reported by participants underpinned cohort assignment.

This sequence joins TRBV30 and TRBJ1-5; D uncertain. This receptor was taken from a man aged 35 to 55 who had recovered from COVID-19. Sequenced sample: PBMCs or T cells enriched from blood (not recorded which). The CDR3 protein is CAWSPPPGQPQHF. The CDR3, as DNA: TGTGCCTGGAGTCCCCCCCCCGGGCAGCCCCAGCATTTT.